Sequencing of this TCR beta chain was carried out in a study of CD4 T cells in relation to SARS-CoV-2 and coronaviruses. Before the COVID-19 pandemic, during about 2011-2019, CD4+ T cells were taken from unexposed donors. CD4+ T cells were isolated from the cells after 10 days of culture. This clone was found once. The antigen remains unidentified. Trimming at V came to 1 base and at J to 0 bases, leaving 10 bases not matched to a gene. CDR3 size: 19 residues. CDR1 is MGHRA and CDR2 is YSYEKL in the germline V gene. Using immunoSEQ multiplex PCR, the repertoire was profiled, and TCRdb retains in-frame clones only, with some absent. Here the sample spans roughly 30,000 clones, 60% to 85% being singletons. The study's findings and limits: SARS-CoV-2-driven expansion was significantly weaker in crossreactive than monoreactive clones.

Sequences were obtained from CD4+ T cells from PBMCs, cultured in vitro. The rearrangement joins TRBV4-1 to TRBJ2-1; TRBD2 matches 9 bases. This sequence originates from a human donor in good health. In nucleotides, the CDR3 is TGCGCCAGCAGCCAAGGGGGGGCTAGCGGGGCTTCCTCCTACAATGAGCAGTTCTTC. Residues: CASSQGGASGASSYNEQFF.